This TCR beta chain stems from a study of spatial heterogeneity in lung cancer. Notes on the study in general: Counts that tracked tumor mutation counts were those of expanded intratumoral alpha and beta TCRs.

Noted time point: sample taken at primary tumor resection. Trimming pared 7 bases from V and 2 bases from J, leaving 14 bases between. This CDR3 contains 14 residues. Via MiXCR, TCRdb re-called the 5' RACE reads, giving one row per CDR3 protein. The sample holds roughly 5,700 distinct CDR3 sequences, roughly 7.1% seen once. This clonotype was seen only a few times. Its antigen remains unknown. This beta chain appears as a stray read in a library generated for alpha chains; its size is not informative. The source is a female donor with early-stage non-small cell lung cancer. The sample in question was lung tumor tissue, obtained at surgery. V is TRBV12-3 or TRBV12-4 and J is TRBJ1-2; no clear D. CDR3 DNA: TGTGCCAGCAACTACGTGGGAGGGAACTATGGCTACACCTTC. Protein product: CASNYVGGNYGYTF.